This T cell receptor (beta chain) is from a study of OX40 agonist ivuxolimab in advanced cancers. A note on the overall study: The costimulatory receptor OX40 (CD134) was targeted by ivuxolimab, a fully human IgG2 agonistic monoclonal antibody. Intravenous ivuxolimab was administered to patients every 2 weeks at six dose levels: 0.01, 0.1, 0.3, 1.5, 3 and 10 mg/kg. Among the 50 to 55 dose-escalation patients, approximately 20 had hepatocellular carcinoma, about 15 melanoma, 9 renal cell carcinoma and 9 head and neck cancer. A male proportion of under 85% and a mean age of about 60 years, ranging from 23 to 79, were recorded for the dose-escalation cohort. Patients were allowed to have had prior anti-PD-1, anti-PD-L1 or anti-CTLA-4 therapy, and approximately 39% of the dose-escalation patients had been treated with checkpoint inhibitors. Partial responses occurred in three dose-escalation patients, of whom one had hepatocellular carcinoma and two had cutaneous melanoma. The point of sequencing TCRbeta in the periphery was to test whether ivuxolimab changed TCR sequence diversity and drove clonal T-cell expansion. The paper reports the monotherapy dose-escalation portion (N of about 51 patients) of the phase I ivuxolimab trial. Results and caveats for the whole study, not just this receptor: In the 0.1-3.0 mg/kg groups, partial responders had among the lowest normalized peripheral clonal expansion, particularly in CD8+ T cells. The antigen specificity of the clonally expanded peripheral T cells was not determined. Low levels of normalized T-cell clonal expansion were also seen in some patients who did not respond. After ivuxolimab, more expanded clones were found on average in CD8+ T cells than in CD4+ T cells. Clonal expansion of both CD4+ and CD8+ blood T cells was observed from baseline to week 6 at doses 0.1 to 3.0 mg/kg.

The trial excluded patients who had a history of autoimmune disease or who were on systemic immunosuppression. In every dose cohort, peripheral blood was drawn for TCR sequencing at baseline, cycle 4 day 1, and cycle 7 day 1. The samples were drawn from a first-in-human, open-label, multicenter phase I dose-escalation trial of ivuxolimab. Adults with locally advanced or metastatic head and neck squamous cell, hepatocellular, melanoma or renal cell carcinoma were enrolled in the trial. Before TCR sequencing, CD4+ T cells and CD8+ T cells were sorted from peripheral blood as separate populations. Worth noting for this clone: Its binding antigen is unknown. No per-base quality is available; no much larger clone lies one base away.

For sequencing of the TCRbeta CDR3 region, genomic DNA was extracted from the sorted cells. The immunoSEQ Assay was used to sequence the TCRbeta CDR3 regions. TCRdb re-hosts the immuneACCESS table, in-frame sequences only. Its copies lack some clones; in the studies checked, an unresolved V gene accounts for under half of them, and the cause for the rest is not known. The sample profile shows more than 85,000 clones; around nine tenths of them were found once. Around 0.32% of the sample is in the top ten clones. CDR3 length: 14 amino acids, cysteine to phenylalanine. Of all the DNA, just the CDR3 is kept, 42 bases in frame from base 1. V is clipped by 6 bases and J by 3 bases, and the sequence between their germline boundaries is 13 bases long. From a lookup of the germline V gene, CDR1 and CDR2 are MNHEY and SVGAGI.

The rearranged segments are TRBV6-5 and TRBJ2-3; TRBD1 is possibly the D segment (6 matching bases). This TCR was recovered from an adult with an advanced solid tumor such as melanoma, head and neck, liver or kidney cancer. The source material was CD4+ or CD8+ T cells sorted from blood, sampled in a trial of the OX40 agonist ivuxolimab. This receptor has the CDR3 CASRATGITDTQYF. The nucleotide sequence is TGTGCCAGCAGAGCAACAGGGATAACAGATACGCAGTATTTT.